Following are 22 T cell receptor beta chains from one sample sequenced in a study of CD8 T cells in ankylosing spondylitis. One entry per CDR3 protein, called by TCRdb with MiXCR from the 5' RACE reads. The sample contains approximately 400,000 distinct CDR3 sequences, roughly a quarter of which appear only once. No antigen has been identified for these receptors. Overall study findings and caveats: What appeared characteristic of ankylosing spondylitis blood was a TCR beta motif of fewer than ten highly homologous variants.

The sample comprised blood, either unsorted or a sorted T cell fraction (not recorded which). All receptors derive from a male donor with ankylosing spondylitis.

The chain couples TRBV18 to TRBJ2-1, with 7 bases fitting TRBD1. This CDR3 is 16 amino acids long. Unmatched junction bases numbered 10, after V lost 3 bases and J lost 5 bases. From germline, CDR1 is KGHSH and CDR2 LQKENI. The chain's CDR3 is CASSPGSRTGNNEQFF. CDR3 in DNA: TGTGCCAGCTCACCCGGGTCCCGGACAGGTAACAATGAGCAGTTCTTC. Full variable domain (rest looked up from reference TRBV18 and TRBJ2-1): NAGVMQNPRHLVRRRGQEARLRCSPMKGHSHVYWYRQLPEEGLKFMVYLQKENIIDESGMPKERFSAEFPKEGPSILRIQQVVRGDSAAYFCASSPGSRTGNNEQFFGPGTRLTVL.

Note on this clonotype: The junction departs from the called germline gene at one end, perhaps through a read error. V and J are TRBV3-1 and TRBJ2-1; 12 bases agree with TRBD2. The CDR3 spans 14 residues. Germline V lookup: CDR1 LGHDT, CDR2 YNNKEL (reference sequence). The CDR3, as DNA: TGTGCCAGCAGCTCTAGCGGGAGGGCCCTCTTGGTTTTTTTC. Encoded protein: CASSSSGRALLVFF.

In this sample, this clonotype turned up a few times. The chain uses TRBV11-2 and TRBJ2-3, with 8 bases aligning to TRBD2. Germline V gene lookup returns CDR1 SGHAT and CDR2 FQNNGV. The trim removed 3 bases at V and 3 bases at J, leaving 2 bases unmatched. The CDR3 totals 14 residues. The CDR3 loop reads CASSLGLETDTQYF. For the CDR3, the DNA is TGTGCCAGCAGCTTGGGACTAGAGACAGATACGCAGTATTTT.

V usage is TRBV6-2 or TRBV6-3 and J usage is TRBJ2-1; D uncertain. Germline V gene sequence: CDR1 MNHEY, CDR2 SVGEGT. This CDR3 region has 12 residues. Trimming left V 4 bases short and J 5 bases short, with 6 bases between. The CDR3 nucleotides read TGTGCCAGCAGTTCGACAAACAATGAGCAGTTCTTC. Protein sequence: CASSSTNNEQFF.

The V and J genes are TRBV20-1 and TRBJ1-5; possible D gene TRBD1, 6 bases. Germline-derived CDR1 and CDR2 are DFQATT and SNEGSKA (reference sequence). V dropped 6 bases and J dropped 3 bases, with 15 bases sitting between them. The CDR3 contains 14 residues. Here the CDR3 reads CSARGGTINQPQHF. In DNA form, the CDR3 reads TGCAGTGCCAGGGGAGGGACGATCAATCAGCCCCAGCATTTT.

This clonotype was counted a few times. J is TRBJ1-6 and V is TRBV20-1; possible D gene TRBD1, 5 bases. The CDR3 length is 15 residues. The germline V and J ends were trimmed by 2 bases and 6 bases, with 14 bases remaining between them. Per germline, CDR1 DFQATT and CDR2 SNEGSKA (reference sequence). The CDR3 region has the DNA TGCAGTGCTAGAAATCGAGGGACGCCTAATTCACCCCTCCACTTT. It encodes CSARNRGTPNSPLHF.

This clonotype was recorded at least ten times. The V call is TRBV11-2, the J call TRBJ1-2; 10 bases fit TRBD1. The trim removed 5 bases at V and 4 bases at J, leaving 1 base unmatched. The CDR3 contains 13 residues. The V gene's germline CDR1 is SGHAT and CDR2 FQNNGV. CDR3 loop: CASSRDRGYGYTF. CDR3 DNA: TGTGCCAGCAGCCGGGACAGGGGCTATGGCTACACCTTC. Complete variable domain (other parts from reference TRBV11-2 and TRBJ1-2): EAGVAQSPRYKIIEKRQSVAFWCNPISGHATLYWYQQILGQGPKLLIQFQNNGVVDDSQLPKDRFSAERLKGVDSTLKIQPAKLEDSAVYLCASSRDRGYGYTFGSGTRLTVV.

This clonotype was found a few times. This rearrangement joins TRBV6-1 to TRBJ2-3; the D is unclear. The CDR3 sequence is 15 residues long. With 8 bases removed from V and 2 bases from J, the gap between germline ends came to 17 bases. The germline V gene encodes CDR1 MNHNS and CDR2 SASEGT. The CDR3, as DNA: TGTGCCAGCTGGGTATCCTGGCGAAACACAGATACGCAGTATTTT. Translating gives CASWVSWRNTDTQYF.

The J gene is TRBJ1-4, the V gene TRBV12-3 or TRBV12-4; TRBD1 is a possible D gene (6 bases). V lost 8 bases, J lost 7 bases, and 17 bases lay in between. The CDR3 totals 14 residues. The CDR3, as DNA: TGTGCCAGCCGCCCGGGCAGGGGAATTGAAAAACTGTTTTTT. Its translation: CASRPGRGIEKLFF.

This clonotype was counted many times. The CDR3 protein is CASSLAGASLNEQFF. The DNA for the CDR3 is TGCGCCAGCAGCTTGGCCGGGGCCTCCCTCAATGAGCAGTTCTTC. The chain links TRBV5-1 to TRBJ2-1, with D perhaps matching TRBD1 or TRBD2 (5 bases each). Trimming stripped 0 bases from V and 6 bases from J, with 13 bases between. The germline V gene has CDR1 SGHRS and CDR2 YFSETQ. CDR3 length equals 15 residues.

This clonotype has at least ten counts. The CDR3 nucleotides read TGTGCCAGCAGCTCGACTAGCGGGAGTTACGAGCAGTACTTC. It translates to CASSSTSGSYEQYF. The chain joins TRBV7-9 to TRBJ2-7; the match to TRBD2 covers 12 bases. CDR1 SEHNR and CDR2 FQNEAQ come from the germline V gene (reference sequence). CDR3 length equals 14 residues. The J segment lost 4 bases and the V segment lost 4 bases, leaving 2 bases of the junction unmatched.

This chain joins TRBV5-8 and TRBJ1-5, with a weak D call TRBD1 (6 bases). The CDR3 loop spans 16 amino acids. Per germline, CDR1 SGHTS and CDR2 YDEGEE. V lost 0 bases to trimming and J lost 0 bases, with 10 bases between them. CDR3 sequence (DNA): TGTGCCAGCAGCTTGGGGACAGCTTATAGCAATCAGCCCCAGCATTTT. Residues: CASSLGTAYSNQPQHF.

The V call is TRBV12-3 or TRBV12-4, the J call TRBJ1-6; no clear D. The length of the CDR3 is 14 residues. V lost 4 bases and J lost 8, with 12 bases in between. The CDR3 reads CASSSQRVDSPLHF. Written as DNA, the CDR3 is TGTGCCAGCAGTTCACAGCGGGTCGATTCACCCCTCCACTTT.

This clonotype was seen ten or more times. This chain links TRBV7-2 with TRBJ1-1; D possibly corresponds to TRBD1 (6 bases). This CDR3 is built from 12 residues. Germline V gene lookup returns CDR1 SGHTA and CDR2 FQGNSA. The V and J ends lost 1 base and 11 bases respectively, with 11 bases between them. CDR3 protein: CASSLEDSRAFF. CDR3 sequence (DNA): TGTGCCAGCAGCTTAGAGGACAGTAGGGCTTTCTTT.

The V and J genes are TRBV3-1 and TRBJ1-1; no clear D. CDR1 and CDR2 (germline): LGHDT, YNNKEL (reference sequence). CDR3 size: 14 residues. V was cut by 0 bases and J by 5 bases, with 10 bases left in between. In DNA, the CDR3 is TGTGCCAGCAGCCAAGAGGGGAAAAGAACTGAAGCTTTCTTT. It translates to CASSQEGKRTEAFF.

There are a few counts of this clonotype. V and J are TRBV7-2 and TRBJ1-1; 9 bases map to TRBD1. The CDR3 sequence is 16 residues long. Germline CDR1 reads SGHTA; CDR2 reads FQGNSA. V was pared by 5 bases and J by 0 bases, with 7 bases of the junction left unmatched. As DNA, the CDR3 is TGTGCCAGCAGCCTACAGGGGGCGGACTTGAACACTGAAGCTTTCTTT. Residues: CASSLQGADLNTEAFF.

The chain joins TRBV10-3 to TRBJ2-3; the match to TRBD2 covers 8 bases. V was pared by 4 bases and J by 0 bases, with 6 bases of the junction left unmatched. Germline CDR1 reads ENHRY; CDR2 reads SYGVKD. The CDR3 contains 16 residues. CDR3 in amino acids: CAISGTTSESTDTQYF. Here the CDR3 DNA reads TGTGCCATCAGTGGGACGACTAGCGAGAGCACAGATACGCAGTATTTT.

This sequence joins TRBV3-1 and TRBJ1-5, with D perhaps matching TRBD1 (5 bases). V was clipped by 4 bases and J by 0 bases, with 10 bases between them. Germline CDR1 is LGHDT and CDR2 is YNNKEL (reference sequence). This CDR3 has 15 residues. The CDR3 spells CASSRDGYSNQPQHF. The CDR3 DNA reads TGTGCCAGCAGCCGGGACGGTTATAGCAATCAGCCCCAGCATTTT.

At least ten counts were recorded for this clonotype. The chain has TRBV4-1 and TRBJ1-1; D unresolved. This CDR3 has 16 residues. V lost 0 bases and J lost 9, with 20 bases in between. The germline V gene has CDR1 MGHRA and CDR2 YSYEKL. CDR3 in amino acids: CASSQDSSAQRLKAFF. CDR3 DNA sequence: TGCGCCAGCAGCCAAGATTCGTCGGCACAGCGGTTAAAAGCTTTCTTT.

This clonotype was recorded once. V and J are TRBV3-1 and TRBJ1-4; a weak D match, TRBD1 (5 bases). Germline lookup yields CDR1 LGHDT and CDR2 YNNKEL (reference sequence). CDR3 length equals 15 residues. Trimming pared 7 bases from V and 8 bases from J, leaving 20 bases between. CDR3 sequence (DNA): TGTGCCAGCACGAATGGGCAGGGACTATGGGAAAAACTGTTTTTT. This sequence encodes CASTNGQGLWEKLFF.

This clonotype was counted at least ten times. This chain connects TRBV20-1 to TRBJ2-3, with D tentatively TRBD1 or TRBD2 (5 bases each). CDR1 DFQATT and CDR2 SNEGSKA come from the germline V gene (reference sequence). This CDR3 contains 11 residues. Trimming cost V 7 bases and J 6 bases, with 11 bases left between them. The CDR3 loop reads CSGGIGDTQYF. DNA of the CDR3: TGCAGTGGGGGGATCGGGGATACGCAGTATTTT.

The rearrangement joins TRBV2 to TRBJ2-5; 7 bases map to TRBD2. This CDR3 is 15 amino acids long. The V gene end was trimmed by 3 bases and the J gene end by 3 bases; junction bases not matched to a gene: 7. The germline V gene has CDR1 SNHLY and CDR2 FYNNEI. CDR3 loop: CASSDRSSGKETQYF. The CDR3 DNA reads as TGTGCCAGCAGTGACCGGTCTAGCGGAAAAGAGACCCAGTACTTC.